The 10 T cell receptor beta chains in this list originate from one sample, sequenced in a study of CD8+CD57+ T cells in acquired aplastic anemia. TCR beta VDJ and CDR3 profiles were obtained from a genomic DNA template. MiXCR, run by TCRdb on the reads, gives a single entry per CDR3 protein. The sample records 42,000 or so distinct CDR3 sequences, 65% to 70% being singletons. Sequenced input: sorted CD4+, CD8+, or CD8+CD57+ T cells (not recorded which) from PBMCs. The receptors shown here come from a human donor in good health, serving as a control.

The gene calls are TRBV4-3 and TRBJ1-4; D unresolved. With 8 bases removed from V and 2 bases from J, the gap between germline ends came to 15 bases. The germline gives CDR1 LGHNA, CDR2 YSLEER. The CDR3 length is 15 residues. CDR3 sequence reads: CASHRIGGTNEKLFF. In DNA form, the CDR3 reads TGCGCCAGCCACCGAATCGGAGGGACTAATGAAAAACTGTTTTTT.

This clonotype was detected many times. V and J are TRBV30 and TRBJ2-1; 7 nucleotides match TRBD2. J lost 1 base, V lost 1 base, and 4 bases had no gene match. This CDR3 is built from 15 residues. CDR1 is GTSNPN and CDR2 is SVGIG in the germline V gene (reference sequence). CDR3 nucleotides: TGTGCCTGGAGTGCTAGGGGAGGGTCCTACAATGAGCAGTTCTTC. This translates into CAWSARGGSYNEQFF.

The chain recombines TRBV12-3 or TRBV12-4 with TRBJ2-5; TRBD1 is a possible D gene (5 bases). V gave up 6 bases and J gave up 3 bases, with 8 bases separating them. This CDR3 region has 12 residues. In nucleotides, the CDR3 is TGTGCCAGCAGCCCGACAGAAGAGACCCAGTACTTC. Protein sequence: CASSPTEETQYF.

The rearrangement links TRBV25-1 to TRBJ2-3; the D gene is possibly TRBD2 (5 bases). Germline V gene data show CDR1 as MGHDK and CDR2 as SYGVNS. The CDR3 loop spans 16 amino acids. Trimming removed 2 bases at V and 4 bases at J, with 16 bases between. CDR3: CASSEMDGGSADTQYF. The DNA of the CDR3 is TGTGCCAGCAGTGAAATGGATGGTGGGAGCGCAGATACGCAGTATTTT.

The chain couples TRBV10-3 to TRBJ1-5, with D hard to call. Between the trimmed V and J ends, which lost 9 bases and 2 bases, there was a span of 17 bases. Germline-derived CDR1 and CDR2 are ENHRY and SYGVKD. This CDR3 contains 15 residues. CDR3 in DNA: TGTGCCATTCGAGTAGAAAAGGTCGGCAATCAGCCCCAGCATTTT. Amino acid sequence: CAIRVEKVGNQPQHF.

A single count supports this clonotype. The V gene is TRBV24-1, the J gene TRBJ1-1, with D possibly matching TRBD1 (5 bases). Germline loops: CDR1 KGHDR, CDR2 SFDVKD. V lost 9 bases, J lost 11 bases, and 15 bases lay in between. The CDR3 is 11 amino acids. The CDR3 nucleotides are TGTGCCACCTCTAGCGGGGCCGAGGCTTTCTTT. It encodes CATSSGAEAFF.

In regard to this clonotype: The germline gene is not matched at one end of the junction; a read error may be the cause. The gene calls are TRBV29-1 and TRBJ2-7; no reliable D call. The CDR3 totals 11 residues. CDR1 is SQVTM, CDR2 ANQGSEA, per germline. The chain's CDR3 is CSVPESSNLLF. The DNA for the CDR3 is TGCAGCGTTCCAGAGAGCAGTAACCTTCTCTTC.

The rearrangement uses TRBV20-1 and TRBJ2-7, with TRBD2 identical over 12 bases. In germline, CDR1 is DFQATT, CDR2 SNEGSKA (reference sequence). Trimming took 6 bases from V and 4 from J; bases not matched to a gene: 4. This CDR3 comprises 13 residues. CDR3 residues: CSAELAGGYEQYF. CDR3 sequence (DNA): TGCAGTGCAGAACTAGCGGGAGGATACGAGCAGTACTTC.

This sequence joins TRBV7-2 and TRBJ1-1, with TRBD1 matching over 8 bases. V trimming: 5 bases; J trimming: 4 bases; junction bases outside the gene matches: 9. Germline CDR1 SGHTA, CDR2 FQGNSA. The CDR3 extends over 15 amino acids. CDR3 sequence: CASSGQGQAVTEAFF. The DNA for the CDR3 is TGTGCCAGCAGCGGGCAGGGACAGGCAGTCACTGAAGCTTTCTTT.

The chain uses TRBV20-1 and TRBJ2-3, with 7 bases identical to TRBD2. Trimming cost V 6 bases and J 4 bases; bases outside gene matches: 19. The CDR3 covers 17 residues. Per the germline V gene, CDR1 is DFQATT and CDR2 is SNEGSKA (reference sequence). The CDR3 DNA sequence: TGCAGTGCCCGGTCAAGGGAGGGGACTTTCGTTGCAGATACGCAGTATTTT. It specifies CSARSREGTFVADTQYF.